Listed below are T cell receptor beta chains from one sample, sequenced in a study of shared clonotypes between healthy human individuals. Here immunoSEQ multiplex PCR was the method, and the copy in TCRdb shows in-frame clones only, minus some. This table has 2,500,000 or so clones, around nine tenths appearing once. Sequencing used naive CD4+ T cells sorted from blood. All receptors derive from a man younger than 30 in good health. Each CDR3 is given with its conserved first and last residue. A D gene is named only where the DNA matches it firmly. Clone size is given for some rows only: seen once, a few or many times, or a class if the clone is expanded.

.	.	TRBV9	TRBJ2-3	TGTGCCAGCAGCGTGGGGGGCACAGATACGCAGTATTTT	CASSVGGTDTQYF
.	.	TRBV10-3	TRBJ1-2	TGTGCCATCATGGTTCAGGGAGGCTACACCTTC	CAIMVQGGYTF
.	TRBD1	TRBV7-8	TRBJ2-3	TGTGCCAGCAGAGGGGGCCTAACAGATACGCAGTATTTT	CASRGGLTDTQYF
.	.	TRBV5-6	TRBJ2-3	TGTGCCAGCAGCTTGGCACTTCCTGGGGCAGATACGCAGTATTTT	CASSLALPGADTQYF
.	TRBD2	TRBV5-4	TRBJ2-7	TGTGCCAGCAGCTATGGACTAGCGGGGACATACGAGCAGTACTTC	CASSYGLAGTYEQYF
.	.	TRBV11-3	TRBJ1-6	TGTGCCAGCACTTCTCTCGGGGATAATTCACCCCTCCACTTT	CASTSLGDNSPLHF
.	TRBD2	TRBV30	TRBJ2-5	TGTGCCTGGACTTACGGGGGGGGAGAGACCCAGTACTTC	CAWTYGGGETQYF
.	TRBD2	TRBV5-1	TRBJ2-5	TGCGCCAGCAGCTGGAATGGGCTAGCGGAACAAGAGACCCAGTACTTC	CASSWNGLAEQETQYF
.	TRBD1	TRBV18	TRBJ2-7	TGTGCCAGCTCCCTACGGGACAGGCCACCCGAGCAGTACTTC	CASSLRDRPPEQYF
.	.	TRBV6-5	TRBJ1-2	TGTGCCAGCCGCCGGGGCTACGGCCTAGTCTTC	CASRRGYGLVF
.	.	TRBV27	TRBJ1-1	TGTGCCAGCAGCCTTTCGCAGGGCCTTGGCAGGGAAGCTTTCTTT	CASSLSQGLGREAFF
.	.	TRBV18	TRBJ1-4	TGTGCCAGCTCGCCACCGACTAATGAAAAACTGTTTTTT	CASSPPTNEKLFF
.	TRBD1	TRBV5-1	TRBJ1-1	TGCGCCAGCAGCTTGATAGTACCGGGACAGGGGGCAGTAGCTTTCTTT	CASSLIVPGQGAVAFF
few	TRBD2	TRBV7-7	TRBJ2-2	TGTGCTAGCGGGCGGAACACCGGGGAGCTGTTTTTT	CASGRNTGELFF
.	.	TRBV30	TRBJ2-5	TGTGCCTGGAGTGTAAGGGAGACCCAGTACTTC	CAWSVRETQYF
.	TRBD2	TRBV7-2	TRBJ2-7	TGTGCCAGCAGCTTAGGTCTAGCGGGGACAGAGCAGTACTTC	CASSLGLAGTEQYF
.	.	TRBV28	TRBJ1-2	TGTGCCAGTACGGCAACTTTACGCTATGGCTACACCTTC	CASTATLRYGYTF
.	.	TRBV6-6	TRBJ1-4	TGTGCCAGCAGCCCAGACATAGGGTCATATGAAAAACTGTTTTTT	CASSPDIGSYEKLFF
.	.	TRBV5-1	TRBJ2-7	TGCGCCAGCAGCTCCGGGGACGGGACGTTCGAGCAGTACTTC	CASSSGDGTFEQYF
.	.	TRBV5-5	TRBJ2-5	TGTGCCAGCAGCTTCACGGACGGGCCCCAAGAGACCCAGTACTTC	CASSFTDGPQETQYF
.	.	TRBV5-5	TRBJ1-4	TGTGCCAGCAGCTTTAGGGGGTATGAAAAACTGTTTTTT	CASSFRGYEKLFF
.	.	TRBV27	TRBJ2-1	TGTGCCAGCAGCCCCGGGACTGTATCCTACAATGAGCAGTTCTTC	CASSPGTVSYNEQFF
.	.	TRBV5-1	TRBJ2-2	TGCGCCAGCAGCTTGGATGGGAGGAAAACCGGGGAGCTGTTTTTT	CASSLDGRKTGELFF
.	.	TRBV7-3	TRBJ2-7	TGTGCCAGCAGCTTAACGGCCGTAACCACCTCCTACGAGCAGTACTTC	CASSLTAVTTSYEQYF